The next 3 T cell receptor beta chains were all read from a single sample in a study of PD-1 blockade in classical Hodgkin lymphoma. TCRdb keeps only in-frame clones here, not all; method: immunoSEQ multiplex PCR. This sample has roughly 140,000 clones; less than 80% occur once, and the top ten carry roughly 9.2%. After autologous stem cell transplantation all patients relapsed, and prior brentuximab vedotin exposure differed between cohorts. The sequencing used peripheral blood mononuclear cells (PBMCs), collected before the second cycle of nivolumab. These receptors were taken from a human donor with classical Hodgkin lymphoma.

The V gene is TRBV6-5, the J gene TRBJ2-5, with D possibly matching TRBD1 (5 bases). V dropped 5 bases and J dropped 5 bases, with 15 bases sitting between them. Germline V gives CDR1 MNHEY, CDR2 SVGAGI. The CDR3 extends over 14 amino acids. In DNA form, the CDR3 reads TGTGCCAGCAGTACGATTAGGGGTCGGGAGACCCAGTACTTC. It encodes CASSTIRGRETQYF.

This clone was seen once. The chain uses TRBV5-4 and TRBJ1-2, with 8 nucleotides matching TRBD1. The CDR3 contains 14 residues. Germline V lookup: CDR1 SGHNT, CDR2 YYREEE (reference sequence). The trim removed 0 bases at V and 4 bases at J, leaving 2 bases unmatched. The CDR3 protein is CASSLGTGPYGYTF. The CDR3 nucleotides are TGTGCCAGCAGCTTGGGGACAGGGCCCTATGGCTACACCTTC. The complete variable domain, with remaining parts taken from reference TRBV5-4 and TRBJ1-2, reads ETGVTQSPTHLIKTRGQQVTLRCSSQSGHNTVSWYQQALGQGPQFIFQYYREEENGRGNFPPRFSGLQFPNYSSELNVNALELDDSALYLCASSLGTGPYGYTFGSGTRLTVV.

This chain uses TRBV9 with TRBJ1-3; D call uncertain. This CDR3 has 14 residues. V was trimmed by 4 bases and J by 4 bases, leaving 12 bases between them. The germline V gene encodes CDR1 SGDLS and CDR2 YYNGEE. The CDR3 region is CASSPERVGNTIYF. The CDR3 region has the DNA TGTGCCAGCAGCCCCGAACGGGTCGGAAACACCATATATTTT.